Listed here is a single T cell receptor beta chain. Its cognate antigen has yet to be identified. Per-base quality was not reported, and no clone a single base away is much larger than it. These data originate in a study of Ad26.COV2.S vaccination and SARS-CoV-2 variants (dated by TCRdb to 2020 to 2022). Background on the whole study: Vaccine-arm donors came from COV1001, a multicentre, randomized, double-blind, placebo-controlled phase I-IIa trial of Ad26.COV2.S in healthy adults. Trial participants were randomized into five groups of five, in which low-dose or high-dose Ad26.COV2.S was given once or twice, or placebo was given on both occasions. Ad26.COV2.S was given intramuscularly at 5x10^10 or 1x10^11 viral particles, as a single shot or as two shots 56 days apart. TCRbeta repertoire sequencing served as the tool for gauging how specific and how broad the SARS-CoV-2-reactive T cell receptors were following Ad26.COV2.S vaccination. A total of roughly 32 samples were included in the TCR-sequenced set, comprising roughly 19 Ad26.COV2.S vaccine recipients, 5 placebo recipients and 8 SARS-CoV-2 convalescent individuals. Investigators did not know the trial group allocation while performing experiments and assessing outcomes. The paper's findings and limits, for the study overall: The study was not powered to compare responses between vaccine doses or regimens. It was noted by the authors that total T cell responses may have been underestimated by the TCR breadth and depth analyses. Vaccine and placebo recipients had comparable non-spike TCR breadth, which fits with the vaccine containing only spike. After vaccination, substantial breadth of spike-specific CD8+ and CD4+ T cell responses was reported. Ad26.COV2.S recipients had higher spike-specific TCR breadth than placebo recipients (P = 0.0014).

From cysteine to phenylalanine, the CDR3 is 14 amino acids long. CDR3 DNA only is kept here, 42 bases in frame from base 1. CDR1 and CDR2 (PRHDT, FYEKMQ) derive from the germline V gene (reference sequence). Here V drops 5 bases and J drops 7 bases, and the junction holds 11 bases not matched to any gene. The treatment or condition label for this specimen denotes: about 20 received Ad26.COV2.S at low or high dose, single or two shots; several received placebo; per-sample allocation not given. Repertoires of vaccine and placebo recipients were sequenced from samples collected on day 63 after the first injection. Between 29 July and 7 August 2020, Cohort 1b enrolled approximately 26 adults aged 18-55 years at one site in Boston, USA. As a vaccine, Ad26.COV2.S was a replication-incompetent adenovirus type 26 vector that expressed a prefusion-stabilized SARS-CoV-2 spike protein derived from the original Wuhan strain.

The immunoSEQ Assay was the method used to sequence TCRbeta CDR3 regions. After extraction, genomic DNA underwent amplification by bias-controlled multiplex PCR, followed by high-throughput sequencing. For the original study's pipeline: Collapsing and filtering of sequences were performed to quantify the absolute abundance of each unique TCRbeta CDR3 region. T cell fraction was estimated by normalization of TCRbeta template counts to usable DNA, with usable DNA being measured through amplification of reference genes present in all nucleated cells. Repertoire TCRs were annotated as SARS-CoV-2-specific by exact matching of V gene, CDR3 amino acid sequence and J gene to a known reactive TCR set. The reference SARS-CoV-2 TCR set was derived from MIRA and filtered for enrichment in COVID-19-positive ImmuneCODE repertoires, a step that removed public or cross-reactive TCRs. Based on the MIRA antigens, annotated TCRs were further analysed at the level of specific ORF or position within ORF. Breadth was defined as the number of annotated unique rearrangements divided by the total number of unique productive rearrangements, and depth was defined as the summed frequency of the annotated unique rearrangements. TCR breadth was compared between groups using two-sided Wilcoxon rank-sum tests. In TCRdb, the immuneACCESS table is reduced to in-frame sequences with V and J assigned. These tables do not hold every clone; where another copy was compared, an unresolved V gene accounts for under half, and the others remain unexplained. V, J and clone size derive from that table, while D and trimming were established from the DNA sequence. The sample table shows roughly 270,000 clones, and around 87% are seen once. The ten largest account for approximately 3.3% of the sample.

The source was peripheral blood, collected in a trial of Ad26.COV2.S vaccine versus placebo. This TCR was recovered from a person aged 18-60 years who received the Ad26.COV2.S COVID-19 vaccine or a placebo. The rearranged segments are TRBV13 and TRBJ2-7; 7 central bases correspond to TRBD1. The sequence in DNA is TGTGCCAGCAGCCTAAGACAGGGTTCCGCTGAGCAGTACTTC. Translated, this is CASSLRQGSAEQYF.